Each of the 25 T cell receptor beta chains below was sequenced from the same sample in a study of T cell responses to AZD1222 COVID-19 vaccine. Here immunoSEQ multiplex PCR was the method, and the copy in TCRdb shows in-frame clones only, minus some. The sample records roughly 150,000 clones, more than 90% being singletons. Sequenced here: peripheral blood, sampled on day 0 of AZD1222 vaccination. These receptors were collected from an adult in good health.

This chain links TRBV6-6 with TRBJ2-7, with 12 bases aligning to TRBD2. Unmatched junction bases numbered 11, after V lost 10 bases and J lost 7 bases. Germline CDR1 reads MNHNY; CDR2 reads SVGAGI (reference sequence). This CDR3 region has 14 residues. CDR3 protein: CATKSTSGSGEQYF. The CDR3 DNA sequence: TGTGCCACCAAGTCGACTAGCGGGAGTGGAGAGCAGTACTTC.

The rearrangement uses TRBV11-2 and TRBJ2-1; 14 bases line up with TRBD2. The CDR3 is made up of 18 amino acids. V lost 4 bases and J lost 0; bases outside the gene matches: 5. The germline gives CDR1 SGHAT, CDR2 FQNNGV. For the CDR3, the DNA is TGTGCCAGCAGCTCCGGGACTAGCGGGAGCCTCTCCTACAATGAGCAGTTCTTC. This sequence encodes CASSSGTSGSLSYNEQFF. Filled out from reference TRBV11-2 and TRBJ2-1, the complete variable domain reads EAGVAQSPRYKIIEKRQSVAFWCNPISGHATLYWYQQILGQGPKLLIQFQNNGVVDDSQLPKDRFSAERLKGVDSTLKIQPAKLEDSAVYLCASSSGTSGSLSYNEQFFGPGTRLTVL.

The rearrangement uses TRBV10-2 and TRBJ1-2; D gene unclear. CDR3 length: 14 amino acids. Germline lookup yields CDR1 WSHSY and CDR2 SAAADI. Trimming left V 2 bases short and J 8 bases short, with 15 bases between. CDR3 DNA sequence: TGCGCCAGCAGTGAGGCGGGCCTCGTTGGGGGCTACACCTTC. The encoded protein is CASSEAGLVGGYTF.

The rearrangement uses TRBV7-9 and TRBJ1-6; TRBD1 matches 7 bases. CDR3 size: 14 residues. Losses at the gene ends were 2 bases for V and 9 bases for J; bases not matched to a gene: 4. Germline CDR1 reads SEHNR; CDR2 reads FQNEAQ (reference sequence). The CDR3 reads CASSLSGGGSPLHF. The DNA of the CDR3 is TGTGCCAGCAGCTTATCAGGGGGGGGTTCACCCCTCCACTTT.

This clone was detected a few times. The chain recombines TRBV6-5 with TRBJ1-2; D is unresolved. With 6 bases removed from V and 5 bases from J, the gap between germline ends came to 19 bases. Looked up from germline, CDR1 is MNHEY and CDR2 is SVGAGI. The length of the CDR3 is 15 residues. The CDR3 protein is CASRGGPGVEYGYTF. CDR3 bases: TGTGCCAGCAGGGGAGGACCGGGAGTGGAATATGGCTACACCTTC.

The rearrangement uses TRBV30 and TRBJ1-2; D perhaps matches TRBD1 (6 bases). The CDR3 is 13 amino acids. The V end was cut by 0 bases, the J end by 8 bases, with 13 bases between. Per the germline V gene, CDR1 is GTSNPN and CDR2 is SVGIG (reference sequence). Here the CDR3 reads CAWSVLQGGGYTF. The CDR3, as DNA: TGTGCCTGGAGTGTATTACAGGGCGGGGGCTACACCTTC.

The chain carries TRBV19 and TRBJ1-1; the D is unclear. In germline, CDR1 is LNHDA, CDR2 SQIVND (reference sequence). The V end lost 10 bases, the J end lost 4 bases, and 25 bases lay between the germline ends. This CDR3 region has 16 residues. CDR3 residues: CATSPSFLETSTEAFF. CDR3 nucleotides: TGTGCCACCTCACCCTCTTTTCTTGAAACGAGCACTGAAGCTTTCTTT. Full variable domain (rest looked up from reference TRBV19 and TRBJ1-1): DGGITQSPKYLFRKEGQNVTLSCEQNLNHDAMYWYRQDPGQGLRLIYYSQIVNDFQKGDIAEGYSVSREKKESFPLTVTSAQKNPTAFYLCATSPSFLETSTEAFFGQGTRLTVV.

This clone was detected once. The chain combines TRBV4-1 with TRBJ1-4; a weak D match, TRBD1 (6 bases). Germline V CDR1 and CDR2: MGHRA, YSYEKL. The CDR3 is made up of 15 amino acids. Trimming removed 1 base from V and 7 bases from J, with 13 bases in between. This CDR3 is CASSQVSGVAEKLFF. Written as DNA, the CDR3 is TGCGCCAGCAGCCAAGTTTCAGGGGTGGCTGAAAAACTGTTTTTT.

This clone has just one count. J is TRBJ1-1 and V is TRBV7-9; D is unclear. From germline, CDR1 is SEHNR and CDR2 FQNEAQ (reference sequence). The CDR3 sequence is 11 residues long. The CDR3: CAEEGDTEAFF. The DNA of the CDR3 is TGTGCAGAAGAGGGCGATACTGAAGCTTTCTTT.

The V call is TRBV2, the J call TRBJ2-3; 7 bases are a match to TRBD2. Trimming removed 2 bases from V and 8 bases from J; junction bases left unmatched: 10. The V gene's germline CDR1 is SNHLY and CDR2 FYNNEI. The CDR3 is 15 residues long. CDR3 DNA sequence: TGTGCCAGCAGTGAAAGGTCGACTAGCACCCGTACGCAGTATTTT. This codes for CASSERSTSTRTQYF.

This clone has a handful of counts. The V and J genes are TRBV4-1 and TRBJ1-2; 7 bases are shared with TRBD1. Trimming removed 0 bases from V and 4 bases from J; junction bases left unmatched: 8. The CDR3 has 16 residues. Germline V CDR1 and CDR2: MGHRA, YSYEKL. The CDR3 loop reads CASSQDPLTGPYGYTF. DNA of the CDR3: TGCGCCAGCAGCCAAGATCCCCTGACAGGGCCCTATGGCTACACCTTC.

V gene TRBV5-1 combines with J gene TRBJ2-5; D possibly matches TRBD1 or TRBD2 (5 bases each). This CDR3 has 17 residues. The germline CDR1 and CDR2 sequences are SGHRS and YFSETQ. With 0 bases removed from V and 0 bases from J, the gap between germline ends came to 15 bases. The chain's CDR3 is CASSLGPGTGNQETQYF. The CDR3 region has the DNA TGCGCCAGCAGCTTGGGGCCCGGGACGGGGAACCAAGAGACCCAGTACTTC.

The rearrangement joins TRBV12-3 or TRBV12-4 to TRBJ1-2, with 9 bases aligning to TRBD1. The CDR3 has 13 amino acids. V shed 3 bases, J shed 9 bases, and the junction held 5 bases outside the gene matches. This CDR3 is CASSLLTGGSYTF. CDR3 sequence (DNA): TGTGCCAGCAGTTTGTTGACAGGGGGTAGCTACACCTTC.

CDR3 nucleotide sequence: TGTGCCAGCAGTCCCACAGGGGGAAGAGAGACCCAGTACTTC. It specifies CASSPTGGRETQYF. The chain joins TRBV7-2 to TRBJ2-5; 8 positions match TRBD1. V lost 6 bases, J lost 4 bases, and 7 bases stayed unmatched. Per germline, CDR1 SGHTA and CDR2 FQGNSA. This CDR3 is built from 14 residues.

The chain recombines TRBV3-1 (or the pseudogene TRBV3-2) with TRBJ2-1, with 8 positions matching TRBD2. In germline, CDR1 is LGHDT, CDR2 YNNKEL (reference sequence). The CDR3 runs 15 residues. V dropped 3 bases and J dropped 2; count of bases not matched to a gene: 3. The CDR3 DNA reads TGTGCCAGCAGCCATCGGGGGGGGGCCTACAATGAGCAGTTCTTC. This sequence encodes CASSHRGGAYNEQFF.

This clone has just one count. The chain recombines TRBV5-3 with TRBJ2-5, with no clear D. TRBV5-3 is classed as an ORF, of uncertain function. V dropped 0 bases and J dropped 5 bases, with 5 bases sitting between them. The CDR3 sequence is 12 residues long. The CDR3 DNA is TGTGCCAGAAGCTTGGAGTGGGAGACCCAGTACTTC. This encodes CARSLEWETQYF.

This chain joins TRBV3-1 (or the pseudogene TRBV3-2) and TRBJ1-4, with 8 bases aligning to TRBD1. CDR1 is LGHDT, CDR2 YNNKEL, per germline (reference sequence). V was clipped by 3 bases and J by 2 bases; unmatched bases: 5. CDR3 length: 16 residues. For the CDR3, the DNA is TGTGCCAGCAGCCACCAGGGGGCATCGACTAATGAAAAACTGTTTTTT. This codes for CASSHQGASTNEKLFF.

The chain combines TRBV2 with TRBJ1-5; tentative D call: TRBD1 (6 bases). The CDR3 extends over 17 amino acids. Trimming shortened V by 6 bases and J by 8 bases, and 26 bases separated the two germline ends. Germline V gene data show CDR1 as SNHLY and CDR2 as FYNNEI. CDR3 amino acids: CASSPRTDRPSWEPQHF. The CDR3 DNA is TGTGCCAGCAGCCCGAGGACGGACAGACCCTCTTGGGAGCCCCAGCATTTT.

In its sample, this clone was seen once. V gene TRBV11-2 combines with J gene TRBJ1-5; TRBD1 agrees at 8 bases. The CDR3 runs 16 residues. The ends lost 1 base at V and 7 bases at J; junction bases unmatched: 9. Germline CDR1 SGHAT, CDR2 FQNNGV. For the CDR3, the DNA is TGTGCCAGCAGCTTAGGGGAAGGGACAGGCAGGCAGCCCCAGCATTTT. It specifies CASSLGEGTGRQPQHF.

V is TRBV10-2 and J is TRBJ2-1, with TRBD2 as a possible D gene (6 bases). The germline V gene encodes CDR1 WSHSY and CDR2 SAAADI. Trimming left V 8 bases short and J 2 bases short, with 16 bases between. The CDR3 is 15 residues long. CDR3 in amino acids: CASRGWGSPYNEQFF. The CDR3 bases are TGCGCCAGCCGGGGGTGGGGTTCACCCTACAATGAGCAGTTCTTC.

V and J are TRBV10-2 and TRBJ2-3; D gene ambiguous. CDR1 is WSHSY and CDR2 is SAAADI in the germline V gene. CDR3 length: 12 amino acids. Deletions cut 0 bases from V and 5 bases from J, with 3 bases between. The CDR3 DNA sequence: TGCGCCAGCAGTGAGTCGAGAGATACGCAGTATTTT. Translation gives CASSESRDTQYF.

This rearrangement joins TRBV3-1 (or the pseudogene TRBV3-2) to TRBJ2-7; TRBD2 matches 8 bases. The CDR3 is 15 residues long. Germline V CDR1 and CDR2: LGHDT, YNNKEL (reference sequence). The trim removed 4 bases at V and 4 bases at J, leaving 9 bases unmatched. CDR3: CASSRQAGAVYEQYF. CDR3 bases: TGTGCCAGCAGCCGCCAAGCGGGAGCAGTATACGAGCAGTACTTC.

The chain combines TRBV7-9 with TRBJ2-4, with D possibly being TRBD1 (6 bases). CDR1 is SEHNR and CDR2 is FQNEAQ in the germline V gene (reference sequence). The CDR3 has 15 residues. V was cut by 1 base and J by 9 bases, with 16 bases left in between. The CDR3 nucleotides read TGTGCCAGCAGCTTAGAGGGTCAGGGGTCGGGCATTCAGTACTTC. It translates to CASSLEGQGSGIQYF. Variable domain in full (rest from reference TRBV7-9 and TRBJ2-4): DTGVSQNPRHKITKRGQNVTFRCDPISEHNRLYWYRQTLGQGPEFLTYFQNEAQLEKSRLLSDRFSAERPKGSFSTLEIQRTEQGDSAMYLCASSLEGQGSGIQYFGAGTRLSVL.

V is TRBV10-2 and J is TRBJ1-2; no firm D call. The CDR3 is 14 amino acids. Germline CDR1 and CDR2: WSHSY and SAAADI. V lost 6 bases and J lost 1, with 12 bases in between. This chain's CDR3 is CASSSGAFNYGYTF. The CDR3 region has the DNA TGCGCCAGCAGCTCCGGAGCCTTTAACTATGGCTACACCTTC.

The chain has TRBV7-9 and TRBJ1-1; no clear D gene. Deletions cut 9 bases from V and 0 bases from J, with 5 bases between. Germline CDR1 reads SEHNR; CDR2 reads FQNEAQ (reference sequence). There are 11 residues in the CDR3. The DNA for the CDR3 is TGTGCCAGTCGACTGAACACTGAAGCTTTCTTT. This codes for CASRLNTEAFF. The whole variable domain, remainder taken from reference TRBV7-9 and TRBJ1-1, is DTGVSQNPRHKITKRGQNVTFRCDPISEHNRLYWYRQTLGQGPEFLTYFQNEAQLEKSRLLSDRFSAERPKGSFSTLEIQRTEQGDSAMYLCASRLNTEAFFGQGTRLTVV.